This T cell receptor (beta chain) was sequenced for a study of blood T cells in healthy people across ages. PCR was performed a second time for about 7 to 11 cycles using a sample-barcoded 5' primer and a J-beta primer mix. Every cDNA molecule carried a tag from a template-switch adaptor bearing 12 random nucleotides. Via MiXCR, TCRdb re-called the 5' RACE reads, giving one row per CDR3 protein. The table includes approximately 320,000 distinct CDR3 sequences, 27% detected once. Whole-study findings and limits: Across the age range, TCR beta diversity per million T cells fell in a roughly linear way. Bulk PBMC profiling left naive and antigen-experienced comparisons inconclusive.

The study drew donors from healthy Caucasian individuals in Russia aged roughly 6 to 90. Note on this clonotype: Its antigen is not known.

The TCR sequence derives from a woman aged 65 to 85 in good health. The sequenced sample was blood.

The CDR3 DNA sequence: TGTGCCAGCAGTCGAGGGACAGAATCCTACGAGCAGTACTTC. Protein sequence: CASSRGTESYEQYF. This sequence joins TRBV6-1 and TRBJ2-7; TRBD1 aligns across 7 bases. The CDR3 spans 14 residues. Germline CDR1 reads MNHNS; CDR2 reads SASEGT. V shed 5 bases and J 1 base; nucleotides not matched to a gene: 5.